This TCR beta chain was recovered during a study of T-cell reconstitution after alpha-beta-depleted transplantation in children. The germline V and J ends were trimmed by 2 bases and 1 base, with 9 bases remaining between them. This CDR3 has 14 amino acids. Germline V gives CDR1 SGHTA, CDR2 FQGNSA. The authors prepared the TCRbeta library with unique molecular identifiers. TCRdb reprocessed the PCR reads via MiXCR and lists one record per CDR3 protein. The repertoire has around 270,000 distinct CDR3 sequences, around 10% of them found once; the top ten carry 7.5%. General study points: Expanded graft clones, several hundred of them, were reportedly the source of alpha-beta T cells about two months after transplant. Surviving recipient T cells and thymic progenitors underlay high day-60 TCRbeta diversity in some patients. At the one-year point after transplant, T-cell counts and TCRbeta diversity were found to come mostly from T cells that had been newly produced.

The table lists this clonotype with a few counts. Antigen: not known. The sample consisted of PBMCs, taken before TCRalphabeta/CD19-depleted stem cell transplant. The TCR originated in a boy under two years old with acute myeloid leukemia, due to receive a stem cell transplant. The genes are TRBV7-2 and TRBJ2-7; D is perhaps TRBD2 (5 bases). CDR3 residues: CASSLRLPSYEQYF. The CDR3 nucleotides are TGTGCCAGCAGCTTACGACTACCGTCCTACGAGCAGTACTTC.